The entry below gives a single T cell receptor (beta chain) sequence along with its context. Its antigen is not known. One entry per CDR3 protein results from TCRdb running MiXCR on the reads. Of about 740,000 distinct CDR3 sequences listed, 35% to 45% were seen once; the top ten hold more than 2.5%. This entry comes from a study of T cell repertoires in cytomegalovirus infection. Whole-study context: Evidence of both CMV infection and a matching HLA type came from public TCR beta signatures.

The V segment lost 6 bases and the J segment 0 bases; nucleotides outside the gene matches: 7. This CDR3 has 17 amino acids. Study findings and constraints: Cumulative public TCR beta family frequency identified CMV carriers with the relevant HLA. HLA-C-restricted CMV-specific TCR beta clonotypes were dominant in the ex vivo response.

This sequence originates from a human donor in good health (CMV status not recorded). Some clones in this sample may be carry-over from other donors' samples. The sequencing input was PBMCs. The rearrangement uses TRBV12-3 or TRBV12-4 and TRBJ2-7, with 14 positions matching TRBD2. The CDR3: CASRGTTSGGVSYEQYF. The CDR3 DNA reads TGTGCCAGCAGGGGGACGACTAGCGGGGGGGTCTCCTACGAGCAGTACTTC.